This T cell receptor beta chain was obtained from a study of T cell repertoires in cytomegalovirus infection. Study in general: CMV epitopes used comprised recently identified HLA-C-restricted ones and well-studied HLA-B-restricted ones.

Of note for this clonotype: Its antigen is not identified.

Using its own MiXCR run on the reads, TCRdb lists one record per CDR3 protein. Of about 220,000 distinct CDR3 sequences listed, 35% to 40% are singletons. Overall study findings and caveats: Dominating the ex vivo response were TCR beta clonotypes that were CMV-specific and HLA-C-restricted. Identification of carriers of CMV plus the relevant HLA was achieved through cumulative public TCR beta family frequency.

With V trimmed by 6 bases and J by 1 base, 7 bases remained unmatched. Germline loops: CDR1 SEHNR, CDR2 FQNEAQ (reference sequence). The CDR3 contains 16 residues. The genes are TRBV7-9 and TRBJ2-2; 8 bases match TRBD1. This receptor was obtained from a human donor in good health (CMV status not recorded). Some clones in this sample may be carry-over from other donors' samples. Sequencing was performed on CD8+ T cells from cultured PBMCs, taken from culture after CMV antigen stimulation. CDR3: CASSSQGARNTGELFF. DNA of the CDR3: TGTGCCAGCAGTTCCCAGGGGGCGAGGAACACCGGGGAGCTGTTTTTT.